A single sample gave rise to the 17 T cell receptor beta chains below, sequenced in a study of shared clonotypes between healthy human individuals. Measured with immunoSEQ multiplex PCR; TCRdb has only the in-frame clones, and not every one. The data show around 1.9 million clones, with just over 90% seen just once and approximately 1.7% held by the top ten. Naive CD8 cells, CD45RO-negative and positively selected for CCR7, excluded terminally differentiated effector memory CD45RA+ cells. Input material: naive CD8+ T cells from PBMCs. All receptors come from a man in his late teens or twenties in good health. Some clones in this sample may be carry-over from other donors' samples.

The V and J genes are TRBV11-2 and TRBJ2-3, with D unclear. The CDR3 sequence is 12 residues long. Germline CDR1 SGHAT, CDR2 FQNNGV. V lost 5 bases, J lost 4 bases, and 7 bases lay in between. Here the CDR3 DNA reads TGTGCCAGCAGCCCCCCTGCAGATACGCAGTATTTT. It encodes CASSPPADTQYF.

V gene TRBV7-8 combines with J gene TRBJ2-1; 7 nucleotides match TRBD1. With 5 bases clipped from V and 8 bases from J, the junction kept 9 bases outside the gene matches. Germline V gives CDR1 SGHVS, CDR2 FQNEAQ. The CDR3 has 14 residues. The DNA of the CDR3 is TGTGCCAGCAGCCCCGGACAGGTTAGTGATGAGCAGTTCTTC. This translates into CASSPGQVSDEQFF. Full variable domain (missing parts from reference TRBV7-8 and TRBJ2-1): GAGVSQSPRYKVAKRGQDVALRCDPISGHVSLFWYQQALGQGPEFLTYFQNEAQLDKSGLPSDRFFAERPEGSVSTLKIQRTQQEDSAVYLCASSPGQVSDEQFFGPGTRLTVL.

The V call is TRBV6-5, the J call TRBJ1-1; TRBD1 matches at 8 bases. The germline V gene encodes CDR1 MNHEY and CDR2 SVGAGI. The CDR3 runs to 16 residues. After removal of 0 bases from V and 4 bases from J, the junction contained 7 bases not matched to a gene. CDR3 DNA: TGTGCCAGCAGTTACTCGCCCACAGGGGGGATCACTGAAGCTTTCTTT. Translating it yields CASSYSPTGGITEAFF.

J is TRBJ2-2 and V is TRBV30; 10 nucleotides align to TRBD2. Germline V gene data show CDR1 as GTSNPN and CDR2 as SVGIG (reference sequence). The CDR3 runs to 16 residues. J was trimmed by 2 bases and V by 3 bases; bases with no gene match: 6. The CDR3: CAWSFLAGANTGELFF. The CDR3 DNA reads TGTGCCTGGAGCTTTCTAGCGGGAGCCAACACCGGGGAGCTGTTTTTT.

This chain links TRBV4-1 with TRBJ2-7; 10 bases are shared with TRBD2. The V gene end was trimmed by 0 bases and the J gene end by 3 bases; junction bases not matched to a gene: 5. Germline CDR1 MGHRA, CDR2 YSYEKL. The CDR3 is made up of 16 amino acids. CDR3 sequence (DNA): TGCGCCAGCAGCCAAGACCTCAGGACTAGCGGCTACGAGCAGTACTTC. The encoded protein is CASSQDLRTSGYEQYF.

V usage is TRBV19 and J usage is TRBJ1-4; D not certain. The CDR3 is made up of 14 amino acids. The V gene lost 7 bases and the J gene lost 5 bases, with 14 bases spanning the gap. Germline lookup yields CDR1 LNHDA and CDR2 SQIVND (reference sequence). CDR3 bases: TGTGCCAGTACCTCTCCGGAAGGGAATGAAAAACTGTTTTTT. Its translation: CASTSPEGNEKLFF.

The chain joins TRBV9 to TRBJ2-2; TRBD1 agrees at 8 bases. The germline V gene encodes CDR1 SGDLS and CDR2 YYNGEE. The CDR3 sequence is 16 residues long. Trimming removed 3 bases from V and 0 bases from J; junction bases left unmatched: 4. The DNA of the CDR3 is TGTGCCAGCAGCGAGGAGGGACAGGCGAACACCGGGGAGCTGTTTTTT. It is translated as CASSEEGQANTGELFF.

The CDR3: CASRLTGELFF. CDR3 bases: TGCGCCAGCAGGTTGACCGGGGAGCTGTTTTTT. The gene calls are TRBV5-1 and TRBJ2-2; unclear D gene. The length of the CDR3 is 11 residues. Germline-derived CDR1 and CDR2 are SGHRS and YFSETQ. V was cut by 5 bases and J by 5 bases, with 4 bases left in between.

V gene TRBV5-1 combines with J gene TRBJ2-7; 7 bases are shared with TRBD1. The CDR3 has 12 residues. J lost 9 bases, V lost 4 bases, and 7 bases had no gene match. Germline assignment: CDR1 SGHRS and CDR2 YFSETQ. CDR3 DNA sequence: TGCGCCAGCAGCGAAGACAGGGATTGGCAGTACTTC. Residues: CASSEDRDWQYF.

The chain is built from TRBV7-9 and TRBJ2-1, with 10 nucleotides matching TRBD1. Germline trimming cut 1 base from V and 3 bases from J; bases unmatched to any gene: 12. This CDR3 is built from 19 residues. CDR1 is SEHNR, CDR2 FQNEAQ, per germline (reference sequence). CDR3 bases: TGTGCCAGCAGCTTAGTTGTCACCGGGACAGGGGTTCGCTACAATGAGCAGTTCTTC. This translates into CASSLVVTGTGVRYNEQFF.

The chain has TRBV7-9 and TRBJ2-2, with D unresolved. The CDR3 runs to 17 residues. CDR1 SEHNR and CDR2 FQNEAQ come from the germline V gene (reference sequence). V was pared by 7 bases and J by 0 bases, with 18 bases between. This CDR3 is CASNNLPRAANTGELFF. In DNA, the CDR3 is TGTGCCAGCAACAACCTCCCTAGGGCGGCGAACACCGGGGAGCTGTTTTTT.

V gene TRBV19 combines with J gene TRBJ1-5; weak D call: TRBD1 (5 bases). CDR1 LNHDA and CDR2 SQIVND come from the germline V gene (reference sequence). Trimming stripped 10 bases from V and 4 bases from J, with 17 bases between. The CDR3 runs to 14 residues. The CDR3 spells CANPGSQGNQPQHF. DNA for the CDR3: TGTGCCAACCCCGGAAGTCAGGGAAATCAGCCCCAGCATTTT.

The rearrangement uses TRBV11-2 and TRBJ1-2, with D unresolved. Germline V gives CDR1 SGHAT, CDR2 FQNNGV. The CDR3 contains 12 residues. Trimming took 0 bases from V and 8 from J, leaving 7 bases between them. The CDR3 spells CASSLEGSGYTF. CDR3 bases: TGTGCCAGCAGCTTAGAGGGGAGCGGCTACACCTTC.

The chain recombines TRBV4-1 with TRBJ1-2; possible D gene TRBD1, 6 bases. Trimming left V 1 base short and J 4 bases short, with 13 bases between. The CDR3 is made up of 15 amino acids. Germline values: CDR1 MGHRA, CDR2 YSYEKL. CDR3 sequence (DNA): TGCGCCAGCAGCCAAGGGGGCACAGGGCCCTATGGCTACACCTTC. It codes for CASSQGGTGPYGYTF.

The rearrangement joins TRBV7-9 to TRBJ2-3, with TRBD1 identical over 9 bases. V dropped 7 bases and J dropped 1; count of bases not matched to a gene: 6. This CDR3 region has 15 residues. Per the germline V gene, CDR1 is SEHNR and CDR2 is FQNEAQ (reference sequence). CDR3 region: CASTVGDRGTDTQYF. CDR3 coding DNA: TGTGCCAGCACAGTGGGGGACAGGGGCACAGATACGCAGTATTTT.

V gene TRBV2 combines with J gene TRBJ2-1; possibly TRBD2 for D (6 bases). This CDR3 comprises 12 residues. Germline CDR1 reads SNHLY; CDR2 reads FYNNEI. V lost 9 bases and J 6 bases, leaving 12 bases between the germline ends. CDR3 residues: CARKGGANEQFF. CDR3 bases: TGTGCCAGGAAAGGAGGGGCCAATGAGCAGTTCTTC.

J is TRBJ1-1 and V is TRBV6-5; 7 bases align to TRBD1. Germline-derived CDR1 and CDR2 are MNHEY and SVGAGI. V lost 6 bases and J lost 4; bases outside the gene matches: 8. There are 14 residues in the CDR3. The CDR3 spells CASRQGDRGTEAFF. For the CDR3, the DNA is TGTGCCAGCAGGCAGGGGGATAGGGGCACTGAAGCTTTCTTT.